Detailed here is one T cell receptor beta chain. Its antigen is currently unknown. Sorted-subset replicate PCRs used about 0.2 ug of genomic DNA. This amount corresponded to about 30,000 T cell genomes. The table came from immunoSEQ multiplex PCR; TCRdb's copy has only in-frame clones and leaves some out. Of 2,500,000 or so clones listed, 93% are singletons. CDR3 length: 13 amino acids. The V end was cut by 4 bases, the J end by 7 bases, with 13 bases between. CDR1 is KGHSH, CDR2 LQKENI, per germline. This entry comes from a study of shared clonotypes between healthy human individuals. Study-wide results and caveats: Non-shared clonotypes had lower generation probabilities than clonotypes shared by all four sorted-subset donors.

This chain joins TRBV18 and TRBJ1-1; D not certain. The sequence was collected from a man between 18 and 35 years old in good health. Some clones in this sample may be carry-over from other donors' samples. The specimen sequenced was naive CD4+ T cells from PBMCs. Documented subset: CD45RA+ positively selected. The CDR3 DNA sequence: TGTGCCAGCTCACTAACGAGTCGCCTTGAAGCTTTCTTT. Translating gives CASSLTSRLEAFF.